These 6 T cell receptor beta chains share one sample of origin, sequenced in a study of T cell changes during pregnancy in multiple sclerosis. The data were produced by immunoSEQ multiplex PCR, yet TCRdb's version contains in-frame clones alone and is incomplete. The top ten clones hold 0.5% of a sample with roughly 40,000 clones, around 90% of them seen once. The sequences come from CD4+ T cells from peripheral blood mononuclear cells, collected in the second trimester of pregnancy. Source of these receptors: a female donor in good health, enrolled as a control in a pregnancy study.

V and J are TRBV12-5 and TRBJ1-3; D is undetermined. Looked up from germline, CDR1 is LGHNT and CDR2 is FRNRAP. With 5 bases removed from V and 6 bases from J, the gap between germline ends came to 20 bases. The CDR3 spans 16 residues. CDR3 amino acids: CASGPSTSSRENTIYF. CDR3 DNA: TGTGCTAGTGGTCCTTCTACGTCCTCCCGGGAAAACACCATATATTTT.

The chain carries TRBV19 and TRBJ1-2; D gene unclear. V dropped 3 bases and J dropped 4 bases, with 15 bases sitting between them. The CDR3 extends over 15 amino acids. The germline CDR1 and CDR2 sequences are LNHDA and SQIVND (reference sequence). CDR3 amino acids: CASSMETVKSYGYTF. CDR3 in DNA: TGTGCCAGTAGTATGGAGACGGTCAAGAGCTATGGCTACACCTTC.

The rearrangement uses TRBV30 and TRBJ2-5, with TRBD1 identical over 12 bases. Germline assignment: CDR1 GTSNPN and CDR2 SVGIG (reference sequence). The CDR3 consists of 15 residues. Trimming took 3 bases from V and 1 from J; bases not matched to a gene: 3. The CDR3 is CAWSSGQGAQETQYF. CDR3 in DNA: TGTGCCTGGAGCTCGGGACAGGGGGCCCAAGAGACCCAGTACTTC.

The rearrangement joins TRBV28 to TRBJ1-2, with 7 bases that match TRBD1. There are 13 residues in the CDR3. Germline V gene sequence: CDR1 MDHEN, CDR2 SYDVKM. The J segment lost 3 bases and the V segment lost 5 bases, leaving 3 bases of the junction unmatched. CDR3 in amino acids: CASSLTGDYGYTF. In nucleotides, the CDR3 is TGTGCCAGCAGTCTAACAGGGGACTATGGCTACACCTTC.

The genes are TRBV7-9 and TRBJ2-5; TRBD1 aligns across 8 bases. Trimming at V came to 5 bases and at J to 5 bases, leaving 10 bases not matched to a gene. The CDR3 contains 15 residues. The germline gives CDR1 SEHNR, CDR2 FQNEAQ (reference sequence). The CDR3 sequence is CASSLGQGLRETQYF. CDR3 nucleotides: TGTGCCAGCAGCCTCGGACAGGGTTTAAGGGAGACCCAGTACTTC.

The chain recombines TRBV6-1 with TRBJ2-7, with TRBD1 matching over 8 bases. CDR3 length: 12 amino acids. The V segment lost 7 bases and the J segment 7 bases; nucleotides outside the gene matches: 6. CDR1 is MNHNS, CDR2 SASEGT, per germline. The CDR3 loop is CASTEDRVEQYF. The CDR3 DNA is TGTGCCAGCACCGAGGACAGGGTTGAGCAGTACTTC.